Presented here are 28 T cell receptor beta chains from one specimen sequenced in a study of post-analysis software for immune sequencing data. Unique-molecular-identifier-tagged TCR beta cDNA libraries were used. TCRdb used MiXCR to reprocess the PCR reads, holding one entry per CDR3 protein. This sample has some 890,000 distinct CDR3 sequences, with approximately 50% found just once. Study-level findings and limits: When patients were compared with controls, a handful of TRBV segments were more frequent, TRBV5-6, TRBV5-1 and TRBV20-1 among them.

These receptors have no known antigen. Sequenced input: blood. The receptors derive from a girl between 5 and 17 years old with multiple sclerosis.

The chain links TRBV20-1 to TRBJ1-2; tentatively, D is TRBD1 (5 bases). The CDR3 length is 12 residues. Germline V gene lookup returns CDR1 DFQATT and CDR2 SNEGSKA (reference sequence). V lost 3 bases to trimming and J lost 4 bases, with 9 bases between them. In DNA form, the CDR3 reads TGCAGTGCTAGGTGGGGGAGCTATGGCTACACCTTC. Protein: CSARWGSYGYTF.

A few counts support this clonotype. The rearrangement links TRBV12-3 or TRBV12-4 to TRBJ2-7, with D possibly TRBD2 on 5 matching bases. This CDR3 is 16 amino acids long. Trimming left V 3 bases short and J 0 bases short, with 15 bases between. CDR3 sequence (DNA): TGTGCCAGCAGTTTGTCGGCGCTGGGGAGCTCCTACGAGCAGTACTTC. Residues: CASSLSALGSSYEQYF.

This clonotype has more than one count but fewer than ten. The rearrangement joins TRBV6-1 to TRBJ2-3, with 12 bases aligning to TRBD2. Per the germline V gene, CDR1 is MNHNS and CDR2 is SASEGT. With 6 bases clipped from V and 3 bases from J, the junction kept 1 base outside the gene matches. The CDR3 runs 14 residues. Here the CDR3 DNA reads TGTGCCAGCAGGACTAGCGGGAGAACAGATACGCAGTATTTT. Translation gives CASRTSGRTDTQYF.

The V and J genes are TRBV15 and TRBJ2-7; 10 nucleotides line up with TRBD1. V shed 3 bases and J 5 bases; nucleotides not matched to a gene: 7. This CDR3 contains 15 residues. Germline V gene lookup returns CDR1 LNHNV and CDR2 YYDKDF (reference sequence). CDR3 residues: CATSSQTGTGDEQYF. DNA of the CDR3: TGTGCCACCAGCAGCCAGACCGGGACAGGGGACGAGCAGTACTTC.

This clonotype was observed once. Here the CDR3 DNA reads TGCAGTGCGCGTAGCGGGAGTACCTACGAGCAGTACTTC. Translated: CSARSGSTYEQYF. The chain carries TRBV20-1 and TRBJ2-1, with TRBD2 matching 9 bases. The better agreement between TRBJ2-7 and the DNA end casts doubt on the J call. The V gene's germline CDR1 is DFQATT and CDR2 SNEGSKA (reference sequence). The CDR3 covers 13 residues.

V is TRBV7-3 and J is TRBJ2-7, with 9 bases identical to TRBD2. The last part of the DNA fits TRBJ2-5 better; the J call may be wrong. Germline CDR1 and CDR2: SGHTA and FQGTGA. This CDR3 has 16 amino acids. CDR3 sequence: CASSLSAGGLRETQYF. The CDR3 DNA sequence: TGTGCCAGCAGCTTATCAGCGGGGGGCCTCCGAGAGACCCAGTACTTC.

V and J are TRBV3-1 and TRBJ2-7, with a weak D call TRBD1 (5 bases). The end of the DNA aligns better with TRBJ2-5, so the J call may be wrong. This CDR3 spans 16 amino acids. The germline gives CDR1 LGHDT, CDR2 YNNKEL (reference sequence). CDR3 nucleotide sequence: TGTGCCAGCAGCCAAGATCTGACAGTCACCCGGTGGACCCAGTACTTC. Its protein is CASSQDLTVTRWTQYF.

This clonotype appeared a single time. This chain uses TRBV5-1 with TRBJ1-1, with 8 bases fitting TRBD1. Germline V gives CDR1 SGHRS, CDR2 YFSETQ. This CDR3 is built from 15 residues. V lost 0 bases and J lost 7; bases outside the gene matches: 8. The CDR3 nucleotides are TGCGCCAGCAGCTTGGGACAGGGGTTCGCCCTTGAAGCTTTCTTT. It codes for CASSLGQGFALEAFF.

The chain couples TRBV7-3 to TRBJ2-3; 9 bases line up with TRBD2. CDR1 is SGHTA, CDR2 FQGTGA, per germline. J lost 3 bases, V lost 2 bases, and 9 bases had no gene match. The CDR3 covers 17 residues. This CDR3 is CASSLYSIAGATDTQYF. CDR3 sequence (DNA): TGTGCCAGCAGCTTATACTCCATAGCGGGAGCAACAGATACGCAGTATTTT.

This clonotype was detected a few times. The chain recombines TRBV25-1 with TRBJ1-2; D not certain. V lost 3 bases and J lost 2, with 4 bases in between. Germline V gene lookup returns CDR1 MGHDK and CDR2 SYGVNS. The CDR3 contains 12 residues. Here the CDR3 reads CASSERNYGYTF. CDR3 nucleotide sequence: TGTGCCAGCAGTGAGAGGAACTATGGCTACACCTTC.

With regard to this clonotype: The junction and the germline gene differ at one end; a read error may be behind it. V usage is TRBV7-9 and J usage is TRBJ1-2; 8 positions match TRBD1. Germline lookup yields CDR1 SEHNR and CDR2 FQNEAQ (reference sequence). This CDR3 has 13 amino acids. The CDR3 loop is CASSLETGEGCTF. CDR3 DNA: TGTGCCAGCAGCTTGGAGACAGGGGAAGGCTGCACCTTC.

This clonotype was detected only a few times. This chain links TRBV20-1 with TRBJ2-7; 12 bases are a match to TRBD2. After removal of 6 bases from V and 1 base from J, the junction contained 4 bases not matched to a gene. CDR1 DFQATT and CDR2 SNEGSKA come from the germline V gene (reference sequence). The CDR3 has 14 amino acids. The CDR3 sequence: CSAWTSGVSYEQYF. CDR3 sequence (DNA): TGCAGTGCATGGACTAGCGGGGTTTCCTACGAGCAGTACTTC.

The rearrangement uses TRBV5-1 and TRBJ2-7, with 15 bases fitting TRBD2. CDR3 length: 16 amino acids. Germline lookup yields CDR1 SGHRS and CDR2 YFSETQ. The V and J ends lost 4 bases and 6 bases, in that order; junction bases with no gene match: 8. The CDR3 coding sequence is TGCGCCAGCAGCCCGGGGACTAGCGGGGGGAAAGTCGAGCAGTACTTC. As protein: CASSPGTSGGKVEQYF.

DNA for the CDR3: TGTGCCAGCAGTCAAATGGGCAATGAGCAGTTCTTC. Translating gives CASSQMGNEQFF. The chain is built from TRBV7-3 and TRBJ2-1, with D unclear. Germline values: CDR1 SGHTA, CDR2 FQGTGA. The germline V and J ends were trimmed by 6 bases and 6 bases, with 9 bases remaining between them. This CDR3 has 12 residues.

The rearrangement links TRBV7-2 to TRBJ2-7; 8 bases align to TRBD1. CDR1 SGHTA and CDR2 FQGNSA come from the germline V gene. The CDR3 has 13 amino acids. The ends lost 2 bases at V and 6 bases at J; junction bases unmatched: 3. CDR3 in DNA: TGTGCCAGCAGCTTATCAGACAGGGGCGAGCAGTACTTC. Amino acid sequence: CASSLSDRGEQYF.

The chain employs TRBV11-2 and TRBJ2-7, with 7 bases fitting TRBD2. Per germline, CDR1 SGHAT and CDR2 FQNNGV. V shed 5 bases, J shed 7 bases, and the junction held 17 bases outside the gene matches. The CDR3 loop spans 16 amino acids. The CDR3 DNA sequence: TGTGCCAGCAGCCCCCCCGTCCGGGGACCGCGGGAGGAGCAGTACTTC. Protein: CASSPPVRGPREEQYF. Supplemented by reference TRBV11-2 and TRBJ2-7, the full variable domain reads EAGVAQSPRYKIIEKRQSVAFWCNPISGHATLYWYQQILGQGPKLLIQFQNNGVVDDSQLPKDRFSAERLKGVDSTLKIQPAKLEDSAVYLCASSPPVRGPREEQYFGPGTRLTVT.

V gene TRBV20-1 combines with J gene TRBJ2-1; perhaps TRBD2 as D (5 bases). Germline V gives CDR1 DFQATT, CDR2 SNEGSKA (reference sequence). The CDR3 extends over 16 amino acids. V shed 0 bases and J shed 0 bases, with 12 bases lying between them. CDR3 bases: TGCAGTGCTAGAGAGTGGTGGAGGAGCTCCTACAATGAGCAGTTCTTC. Translating gives CSAREWWRSSYNEQFF.

This clonotype was seen a handful of times. The gene calls are TRBV20-1 and TRBJ2-5; TRBD2 matches at 7 bases. The length of the CDR3 is 15 residues. J was trimmed by 1 base and V by 5 bases; bases with no gene match: 10. Germline V gene lookup returns CDR1 DFQATT and CDR2 SNEGSKA (reference sequence). The CDR3 region is CSAESGTRPQETQYF. The CDR3, as DNA: TGCAGTGCTGAGAGCGGGACCCGACCCCAAGAGACCCAGTACTTC.

This clonotype showed up just a few times. The V gene is TRBV5-1, the J gene TRBJ2-7; D call uncertain. This CDR3 has 15 residues. The germline V gene has CDR1 SGHRS and CDR2 YFSETQ. The V and J ends lost 0 bases and 5 bases respectively, with 15 bases between them. This CDR3 reads CASSLAGRETNEQYF. The CDR3 DNA reads as TGCGCCAGCAGCTTGGCCGGCAGAGAGACCAACGAGCAGTACTTC.

This chain uses TRBV4-1 with TRBJ2-5; 7 bases are a match to TRBD1. The V and J ends lost 8 bases and 2 bases, in that order; junction bases with no gene match: 8. The germline gives CDR1 MGHRA, CDR2 YSYEKL. The CDR3 totals 14 residues. Written as DNA, the CDR3 is TGCGCCAGCGGTCCCCGGGACAGACAAGAGACCCAGTACTTC. Translated, it gives CASGPRDRQETQYF.

This clonotype turned up a few times. The genes are TRBV12-3 or TRBV12-4 and TRBJ2-7, with D perhaps TRBD1 (6 bases). The V gene lost 2 bases and the J gene lost 0 bases, with 17 bases spanning the gap. The CDR3 is 17 residues long. CDR3 region: CASSLYGTGTYSYEQYF. CDR3 nucleotide sequence: TGTGCCAGCAGTTTATATGGGACCGGGACATACTCCTACGAGCAGTACTTC.

This chain connects TRBV11-2 to TRBJ2-3, with D tentatively TRBD1 (6 bases). CDR1 and CDR2 from the germline V gene are SGHAT and FQNNGV. This CDR3 is built from 17 residues. V was trimmed by 2 bases and J by 2 bases, leaving 17 bases between them. CDR3 amino acids: CASSLLRSGGSTDTQYF. The CDR3 bases are TGTGCCAGCAGCTTACTAAGGAGTGGGGGCTCCACAGATACGCAGTATTTT.

In this sample, this clonotype turned up once. The chain recombines TRBV5-1 with TRBJ2-5, with D perhaps matching TRBD2 (7 bases). Deletions cut 0 bases from V and 2 bases from J, with 14 bases between. Germline loops: CDR1 SGHRS, CDR2 YFSETQ. This CDR3 has 16 amino acids. For the CDR3, the DNA is TGCGCCAGCAGCTTGGCCGGGGGGCTTTTTCAAGAGACCCAGTACTTC. Its translation: CASSLAGGLFQETQYF.

The J gene is TRBJ2-6, the V gene TRBV7-2; no reliable D call. V gave up 5 bases and J gave up 0 bases, with 11 bases separating them. Germline assignment: CDR1 SGHTA and CDR2 FQGNSA. This CDR3 spans 16 amino acids. CDR3 bases: TGTGCCAGCAGCAAAGGACGGCCCTCTGGGGCCAACGTCCTGACTTTC. It yields the protein CASSKGRPSGANVLTF.

The chain combines TRBV13 with TRBJ2-5, with TRBD1 matching 8 bases. With V trimmed by 5 bases and J by 5 bases, 13 bases remained unmatched. The germline V gene has CDR1 PRHDT and CDR2 FYEKMQ (reference sequence). This CDR3 region has 16 residues. CDR3 in DNA: TGTGCCAGCAGCCCTAAGGCAGGGGGCGAAGGGGAGACCCAGTACTTC. Translation: CASSPKAGGEGETQYF.

The chain employs TRBV5-1 and TRBJ1-2, with 7 positions matching TRBD1. CDR1 and CDR2 (germline): SGHRS, YFSETQ. The CDR3 length is 14 residues. The ends lost 4 bases at V and 5 bases at J; junction bases unmatched: 8. The CDR3 sequence is CASSPEGAWYGYTF. In nucleotides, the CDR3 is TGCGCCAGCAGCCCGGAGGGGGCATGGTATGGCTACACCTTC.

The chain joins TRBV2 to TRBJ2-1; 9 nucleotides agree with TRBD2. Unmatched junction bases numbered 7, after V lost 6 bases and J lost 1 base. CDR3 length equals 16 residues. Germline V gene sequence: CDR1 SNHLY, CDR2 FYNNEI. CDR3: CASRGVAGESYNEQFF. Here the CDR3 DNA reads TGTGCCAGCAGGGGGGTAGCGGGAGAGTCCTACAATGAGCAGTTCTTC.

The chain carries TRBV10-3 and TRBJ1-2, with D uncertain. The ends were cut back, 2 bases at V and 4 bases at J, with 11 bases in the middle. The CDR3 totals 14 residues. Germline-derived CDR1 and CDR2 are ENHRY and SYGVKD. The CDR3 reads CAISEGPGSYGYTF. DNA of the CDR3: TGTGCCATCAGTGAGGGTCCGGGCTCCTATGGCTACACCTTC.